The T cell receptor beta chain under discussion was sequenced for a study of cytomegalovirus exposure and HLA in healthy donors. Study details: Previous work identified 90 million to 130 million unique TCR beta sequences from roughly 180 million T cells. Study-wide findings and caveats: Sequencing depth across donors, presence/absence analyses assumed, was roughly uniform. Among CMV-associated TCR beta chains, most appeared HLA-restricted in a later analysis. Earlier analysis found most TCR beta V segments productive about 87% or about 30% of the time.

PCR primers comprised 60 Vbeta and 13 Jbeta primers. Sequenced by immunoSEQ multiplex PCR; TCRdb stores in-frame clones only, minus some. Its table records 200,000 to 250,000 clones. With regard to this clone: As yet, its antigen is unknown.

Trimming shortened V by 0 bases and J by 2 bases, and 10 bases separated the two germline ends. The CDR3 extends over 15 amino acids. Germline values: CDR1 KGHSH, CDR2 LQKENI. The material sequenced was PBMCs. The V call is TRBV18, the J call TRBJ2-5, with D hard to call. The sequence was collected from a woman aged 25-40 years in good health and CMV-seropositive. Here the CDR3 reads CASSPPLARQETQYF. CDR3 DNA: TGTGCCAGCTCACCACCATTGGCAAGACAAGAGACCCAGTACTTC.